This TCR beta chain was retrieved from a study of blood T cell repertoires in COVID-19. Assay used: immunoSEQ multiplex PCR; TCRdb lists only in-frame clones, some missing. The repertoire holds 99,000 or so clones, with about four fifths as singletons. The CDR3 spans 15 residues. Sequences were obtained from peripheral blood. This TCR came from a woman older than 75 with active or convalescent COVID-19. V usage is TRBV21-1 and J usage is TRBJ1-5; the table's D call, TRBD1, has no DNA check behind it. TRBV21-1 is labeled a pseudogene. CDR3 region: CASTLTGDTDQPQHF. CDR3 DNA sequence: TGTGCCAGCACTCTGACAGGGGACACTGATCAGCCCCAGCATTTT.